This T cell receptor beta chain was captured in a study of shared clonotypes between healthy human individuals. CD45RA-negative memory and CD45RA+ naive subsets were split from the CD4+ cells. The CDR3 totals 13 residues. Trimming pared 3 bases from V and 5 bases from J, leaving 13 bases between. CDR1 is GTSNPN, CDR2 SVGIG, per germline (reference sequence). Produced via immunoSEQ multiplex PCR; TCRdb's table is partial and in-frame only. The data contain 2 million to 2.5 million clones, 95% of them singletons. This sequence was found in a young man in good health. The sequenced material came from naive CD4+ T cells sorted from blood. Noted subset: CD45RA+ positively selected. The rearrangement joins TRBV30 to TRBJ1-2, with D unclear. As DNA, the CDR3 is TGTGCCTGGAGGCCCCTAGGGAGATATGGCTACACCTTC. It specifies CAWRPLGRYGYTF.